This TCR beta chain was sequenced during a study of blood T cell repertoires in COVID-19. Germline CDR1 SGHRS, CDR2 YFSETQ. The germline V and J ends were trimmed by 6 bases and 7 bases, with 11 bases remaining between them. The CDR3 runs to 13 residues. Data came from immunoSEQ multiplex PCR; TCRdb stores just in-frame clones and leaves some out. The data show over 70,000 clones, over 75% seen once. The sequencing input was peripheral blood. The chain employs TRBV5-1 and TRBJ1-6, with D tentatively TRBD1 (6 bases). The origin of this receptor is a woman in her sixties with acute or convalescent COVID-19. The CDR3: CASIAGANSPLHF. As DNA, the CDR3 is TGCGCCAGCATCGCGGGGGCCAATTCACCCCTCCACTTT. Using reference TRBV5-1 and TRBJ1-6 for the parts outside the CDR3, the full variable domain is KAGVTQTPRYLIKTRGQQVTLSCSPISGHRSVSWYQQTPGQGLQFLFEYFSETQRNKGNFPGRFSGRQFSNSRSEMNVSTLELGDSALYLCASIAGANSPLHFGNGTRLTVT.